This TCR beta chain emerged from a study of molecular identifiers for immune sequencing clone quantification. This clonotype was detected many times. Its antigen is unidentified. This CDR3 is built from 15 residues. The ends were cut back, 1 base at V and 2 bases at J, with 8 bases in the middle. Broader study findings: Sizes of clones that are highly expanded could be underestimated (if identical TCR molecules share a barcode).

One entry per CDR3 protein, called by TCRdb with MiXCR from the PCR reads. Of over 50,000 distinct CDR3 sequences in the sample, around 33% were seen once. Investigators produced naive CD8 libraries from about 19,000 to 1,100,000 sorted cells, drawing on 10%, 30% or 50% RNA. The TCR originated in a human donor in good health. Some libraries in this study had Jurkat cell RNA spiked in. Sequencing was performed on naive CD8+ T cells from blood, with Jurkat cell RNA spiked in. This sample's subset: FACS-sorted CD8+CD4-CCR7+CD45RA+ naive T cells. The chain recombines TRBV12-3 or TRBV12-4 with TRBJ2-2; D is ambiguous. CDR3 sequence reads: CASSLVDGNTGELFF. DNA for the CDR3: TGTGCCAGCAGTTTAGTGGATGGAAACACCGGGGAGCTGTTTTTT.